The clone carrying this T cell receptor beta chain came up a few times. PCR involved 60 Vbeta and 13 Jbeta primers. The method was immunoSEQ multiplex PCR; TCRdb's version includes in-frame clones alone and lacks a portion of them. Of around 120,000 clones in the sample, just over 15% were seen once. This record belongs to a study of cytomegalovirus exposure and HLA in healthy donors. At collection, donors were nominally healthy, but unrecorded immune exposures were probable. Germline CDR1 reads SGHRS; CDR2 reads YFSETQ. V dropped 0 bases and J dropped 6; count of bases not matched to a gene: 7. The CDR3 loop spans 17 amino acids.

The chain joins TRBV5-1 to TRBJ2-3, with 13 positions matching TRBD2. This clonotype originated in a woman aged 18-30 years in good health and CMV-seronegative. The sample comprised PBMCs. The CDR3 region has the DNA TGCGCCAGCAGCTTGGTCGGGACTAGCGGGACGGCGGATACGCAGTATTTT. Translated: CASSLVGTSGTADTQYF.